What follows describes a single T cell receptor (beta chain). This entry belongs to a study of blood T cells in healthy people across ages. In the study overall: Every two T cells gave about one barcoded beta molecule via template switching.

The CDR3 has 16 amino acids. Trimming took 5 bases from V and 9 from J; bases not matched to a gene: 15. Germline assignment: CDR1 SEHNR and CDR2 FQNEAQ (reference sequence). A second PCR of 7 to 11 cycles used a sample-barcoded 5' primer and a J-beta primer mix. TCRdb itself ran the 5' RACE reads through MiXCR, one entry per CDR3 protein. The sample lists roughly 1.7 million distinct CDR3 sequences, roughly 30% occurring once. The sequence derives from a woman aged 25 to 39 in good health. Sequenced input: blood. The chain has TRBV7-9 and TRBJ2-1; TRBD1 aligns across 8 bases. CDR3 in amino acids: CASSQFPGQDKGEQFF. Written as DNA, the CDR3 is TGTGCCAGCAGCCAATTTCCGGGACAGGATAAGGGTGAGCAGTTCTTC.